Sequencing of this T cell receptor (beta chain) was carried out in a study of T cells after somatic rescue of genetic block. Sequencing was performed with immunoSEQ multiplex PCR; in TCRdb, only in-frame clones are kept and a portion is missing. This sample has 70,000 to 85,000 clones, with approximately 91% found just once. The origin of this receptor is a man under 40. Input material: peripheral blood mononuclear cells (PBMCs).

DNA for the CDR3: TGCGCCAGCAGCTACGACGGGACCGGGGAGCTGTTTTTT. Residues: CASSYDGTGELFF. The chain uses TRBV5-1 and TRBJ2-2; no definite D call. This CDR3 has 13 amino acids. Germline-derived CDR1 and CDR2 are SGHRS and YFSETQ. V lost 3 bases and J 5 bases, leaving 8 bases between the germline ends.